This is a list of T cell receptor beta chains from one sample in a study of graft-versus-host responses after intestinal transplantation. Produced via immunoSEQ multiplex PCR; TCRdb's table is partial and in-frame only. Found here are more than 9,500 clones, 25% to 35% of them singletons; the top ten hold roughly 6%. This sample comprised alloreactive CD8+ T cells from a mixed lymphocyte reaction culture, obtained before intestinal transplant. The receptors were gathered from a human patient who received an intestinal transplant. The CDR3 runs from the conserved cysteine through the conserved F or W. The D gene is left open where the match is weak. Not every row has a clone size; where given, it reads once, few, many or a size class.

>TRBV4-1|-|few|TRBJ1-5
CASSGHSNQPQHF
TGCGCCAGCAGTGGACATAGCAATCAGCCCCAGCATTTT
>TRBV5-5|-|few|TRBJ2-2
CASSLVGGRIKVGSGELFF
TGTGCCAGCAGCTTGGTCGGGGGGCGCATAAAGGTGGGGTCCGGGGAGCTGTTTTTT
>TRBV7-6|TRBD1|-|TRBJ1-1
CASSLVPGGNTEAFF
TGTGCCAGCAGCTTAGTACCAGGGGGGAACACTGAAGCTTTCTTT
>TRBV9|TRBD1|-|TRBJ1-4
CASSEGTGIATNEKLFF
TGTGCCAGCAGCGAGGGGACAGGGATTGCAACTAATGAAAAACTGTTTTTT
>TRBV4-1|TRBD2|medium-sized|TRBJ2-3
CASGLAGHTDTQYF
TGCGCCAGCGGCCTAGCGGGGCATACAGATACGCAGTATTTT
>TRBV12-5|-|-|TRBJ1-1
CASAFGAEAFF
TGTGCTAGTGCTTTCGGTGCTGAAGCTTTCTTT
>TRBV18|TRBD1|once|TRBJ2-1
CASSATGMRYNEQFF
TGTGCCAGCTCAGCGACAGGGATGAGGTACAATGAGCAGTTCTTC
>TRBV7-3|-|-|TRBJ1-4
CASSPGGTNEKLFF
TGTGCCAGCAGCCCGGGGGGGACTAATGAAAAACTGTTTTTT
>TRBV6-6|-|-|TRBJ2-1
CASSYSGYNEQFF
TGTGCCAGCAGTTACTCCGGGTACAATGAGCAGTTCTTC
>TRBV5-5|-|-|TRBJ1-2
CASSLEGSYPTAHYGYTF
TGTGCCAGCAGCTTGGAAGGTTCTTACCCGACAGCGCACTATGGCTACACCTTC
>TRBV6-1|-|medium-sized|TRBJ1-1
CASSAGVGEAFF
TGTGCCAGCAGTGCCGGAGTGGGTGAAGCTTTCTTT
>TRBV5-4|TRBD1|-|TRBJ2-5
CASSLDRQKETQYF
TGTGCCAGCAGCCTGGACAGGCAGAAAGAGACCCAGTACTTC
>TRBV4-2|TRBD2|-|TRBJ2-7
CASSPDGGVGYEQYF
TGTGCCAGCAGCCCAGACGGGGGGGTGGGGTACGAGCAGTACTTC
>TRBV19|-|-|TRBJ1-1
CASIGRKGQAVSVTEAFF
TGTGCCAGTATTGGGAGAAAGGGCCAGGCAGTGTCGGTCACTGAAGCTTTCTTT
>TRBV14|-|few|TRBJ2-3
CASSHRWADTQYF
TGTGCCAGCAGCCATCGGTGGGCGGATACGCAGTATTTT
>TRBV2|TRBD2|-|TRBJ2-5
CASPRGGEQETQYF
TGTGCCAGCCCTCGGGGGGGGGAACAAGAGACCCAGTACTTC
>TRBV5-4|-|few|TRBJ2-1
CAGKDSYNEQFF
TGTGCCGGGAAGGACAGTTACAATGAGCAGTTCTTC
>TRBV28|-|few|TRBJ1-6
CASSSLTENNSPLHF
TGTGCCAGCAGTTCCCTGACAGAGAATAATTCACCCCTCCACTTT
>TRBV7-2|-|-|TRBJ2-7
CASSLGVRGTSYEQYF
TGTGCCAGCAGCTTAGGGGTACGGGGGACCTCCTACGAGCAGTACTTC
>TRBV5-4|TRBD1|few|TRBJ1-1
CASSPGQGSTEAFF
TGTGCCAGCAGCCCGGGACAGGGGTCCACTGAAGCTTTCTTT
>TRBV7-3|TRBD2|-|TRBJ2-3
CASSLLAGGATDTQYF
TGTGCCAGCAGCTTACTAGCGGGGGGTGCGACAGATACGCAGTATTTT
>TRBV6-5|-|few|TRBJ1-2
CASSETSANYGYTF
TGTGCCAGCAGTGAAACCAGCGCCAACTATGGCTACACCTTC